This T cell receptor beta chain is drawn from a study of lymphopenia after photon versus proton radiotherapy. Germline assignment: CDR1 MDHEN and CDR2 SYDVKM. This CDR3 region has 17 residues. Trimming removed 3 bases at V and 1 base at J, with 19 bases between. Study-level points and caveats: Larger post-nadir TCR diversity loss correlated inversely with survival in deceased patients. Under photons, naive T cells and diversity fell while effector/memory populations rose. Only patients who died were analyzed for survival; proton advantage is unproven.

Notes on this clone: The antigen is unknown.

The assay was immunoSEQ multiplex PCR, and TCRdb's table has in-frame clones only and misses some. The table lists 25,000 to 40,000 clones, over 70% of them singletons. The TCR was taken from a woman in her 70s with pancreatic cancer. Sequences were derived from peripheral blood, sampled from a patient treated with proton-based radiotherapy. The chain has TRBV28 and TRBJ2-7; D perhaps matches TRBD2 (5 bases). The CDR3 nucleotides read TGTGCCAGCAGTTTCTCACCCACAGAGGACTCTTCCTACGAGCAGTACTTC. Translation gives CASSFSPTEDSSYEQYF.